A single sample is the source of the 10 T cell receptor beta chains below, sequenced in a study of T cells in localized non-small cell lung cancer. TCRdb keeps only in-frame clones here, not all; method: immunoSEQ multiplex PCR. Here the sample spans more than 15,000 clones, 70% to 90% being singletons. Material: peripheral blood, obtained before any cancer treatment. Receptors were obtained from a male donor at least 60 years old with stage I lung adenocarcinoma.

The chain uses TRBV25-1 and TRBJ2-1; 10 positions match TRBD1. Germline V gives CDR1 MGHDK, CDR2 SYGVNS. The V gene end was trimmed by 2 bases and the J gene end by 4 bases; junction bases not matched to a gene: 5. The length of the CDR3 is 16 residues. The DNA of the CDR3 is TGTGCCAGCAGTGAAAGACAGGGGGCTAGGTACAATGAGCAGTTCTTC. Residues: CASSERQGARYNEQFF.

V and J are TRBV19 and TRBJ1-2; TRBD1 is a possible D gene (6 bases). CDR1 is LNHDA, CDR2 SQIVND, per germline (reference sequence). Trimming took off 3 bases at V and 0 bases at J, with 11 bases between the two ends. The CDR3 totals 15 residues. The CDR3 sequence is CASSIPGQTNYGYTF. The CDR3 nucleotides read TGTGCCAGTAGTATTCCAGGACAGACTAACTATGGCTACACCTTC.

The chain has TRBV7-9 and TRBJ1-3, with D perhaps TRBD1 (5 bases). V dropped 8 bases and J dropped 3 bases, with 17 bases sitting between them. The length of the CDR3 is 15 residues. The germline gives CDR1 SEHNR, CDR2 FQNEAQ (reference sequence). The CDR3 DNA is TGTGCCAGCCCCAACCCCGGGGGACTTGGAAACACCATATATTTT. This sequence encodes CASPNPGGLGNTIYF. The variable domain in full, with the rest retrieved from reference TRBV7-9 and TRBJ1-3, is DTGVSQNPRHKITKRGQNVTFRCDPISEHNRLYWYRQTLGQGPEFLTYFQNEAQLEKSRLLSDRFSAERPKGSFSTLEIQRTEQGDSAMYLCASPNPGGLGNTIYFGEGSWLTVV.

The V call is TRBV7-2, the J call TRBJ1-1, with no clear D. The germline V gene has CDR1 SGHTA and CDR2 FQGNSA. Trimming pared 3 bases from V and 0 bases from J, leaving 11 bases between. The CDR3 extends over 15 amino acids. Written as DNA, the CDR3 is TGTGCCAGCAGCTTTAACTCGGGGATGAACACTGAAGCTTTCTTT. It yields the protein CASSFNSGMNTEAFF.

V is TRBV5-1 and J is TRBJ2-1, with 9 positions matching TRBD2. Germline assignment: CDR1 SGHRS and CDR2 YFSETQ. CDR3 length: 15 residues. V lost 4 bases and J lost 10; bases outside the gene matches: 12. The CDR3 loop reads CASSRMGGTSTEQFF. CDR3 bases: TGCGCCAGCAGCCGTATGGGGGGGACTAGCACCGAGCAGTTCTTC. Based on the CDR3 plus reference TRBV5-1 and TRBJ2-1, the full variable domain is KAGVTQTPRYLIKTRGQQVTLSCSPISGHRSVSWYQQTPGQGLQFLFEYFSETQRNKGNFPGRFSGRQFSNSRSEMNVSTLELGDSALYLCASSRMGGTSTEQFFGPGTRLTVL.

The CDR3 sequence: CASSPSPISSGNTIYF. For the CDR3, the DNA is TGTGCCAGCAGCCCCTCCCCGATTAGCTCTGGAAACACCATATATTTT. The V call is TRBV4-2, the J call TRBJ1-3, with unresolved D. CDR1 is LGHNA and CDR2 is YNFKEQ in the germline V gene. The CDR3 totals 16 residues. The V end lost 4 bases, the J end lost 0 bases, and 13 bases lay between the germline ends.

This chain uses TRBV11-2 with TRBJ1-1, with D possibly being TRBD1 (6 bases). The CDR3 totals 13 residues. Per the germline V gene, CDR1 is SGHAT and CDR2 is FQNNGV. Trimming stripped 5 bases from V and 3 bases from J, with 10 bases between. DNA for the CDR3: TGTGCCAGCAGCACAGGGTTGGACACTGAAGCTTTCTTT. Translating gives CASSTGLDTEAFF.

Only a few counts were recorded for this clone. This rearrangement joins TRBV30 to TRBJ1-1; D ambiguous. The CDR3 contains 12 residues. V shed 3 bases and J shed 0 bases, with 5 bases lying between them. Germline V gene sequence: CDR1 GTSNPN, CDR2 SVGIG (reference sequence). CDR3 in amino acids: CAWSQLNTEAFF. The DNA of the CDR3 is TGTGCCTGGAGCCAATTGAACACTGAAGCTTTCTTT.

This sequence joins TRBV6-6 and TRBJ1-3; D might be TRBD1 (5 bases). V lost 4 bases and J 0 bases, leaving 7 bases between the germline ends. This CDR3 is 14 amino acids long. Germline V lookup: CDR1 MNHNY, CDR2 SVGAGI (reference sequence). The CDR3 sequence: CASSSGRSGNTIYF. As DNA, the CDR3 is TGTGCCAGCAGTTCGGGGCGCTCTGGAAACACCATATATTTT.

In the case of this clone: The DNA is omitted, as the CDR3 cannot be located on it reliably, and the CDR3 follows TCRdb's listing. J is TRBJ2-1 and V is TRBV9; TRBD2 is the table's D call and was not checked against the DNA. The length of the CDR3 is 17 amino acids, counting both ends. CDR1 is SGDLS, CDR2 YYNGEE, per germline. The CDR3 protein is CASSAELVASGSIGQLF.